The sequence of this T cell receptor beta chain was determined in a study of technical replicates of blood from a few donors. Sequencing used immunoSEQ multiplex PCR; TCRdb keeps in-frame clones, though not all of them. The data show roughly 80,000 clones, about 96% seen once. The CDR3 length is 15 residues. Germline V gives CDR1 SGHVS, CDR2 FNYEAQ. V lost 5 bases and J lost 1; bases outside the gene matches: 2. The specimen was T cells isolated from PBMCs. The chain couples TRBV7-6 to TRBJ2-2; 9 bases line up with TRBD1. The sequence was obtained from a human donor in good health. In DNA, the CDR3 is TGTGCCAGCAGCGTGACAGGGGGGAACACCGGGGAGCTGTTTTTT. Protein product: CASSVTGGNTGELFF.